This TCR beta chain was profiled in a study of cytomegalovirus exposure and HLA in healthy donors. Turning to this clone: The antigen is unknown.

Per germline, CDR1 GTSNPN and CDR2 SVGIG (reference sequence). CDR3 length equals 13 residues. Trimming took 5 bases from V and 1 from J, leaving 11 bases between them. Study-wide results and caveats: Roughly uniform sequencing depth across donors was assumed, possibly incorrectly. A later analysis found most CMV-associated TCR beta chains apparently HLA-restricted. Most TCR sequences were rare, but some public TCRs occurred in many donors.

PCR used 60 Vbeta primers and 13 Jbeta primers. Generated by immunoSEQ multiplex PCR, the TCRdb table keeps only in-frame clones and is missing some. In the table there are 95,000 to 100,000 clones, 60% to 75% of which are singletons. Sequenced sample: PBMCs. The chain is built from TRBV30 and TRBJ2-5; weak D call: TRBD1 (5 bases). The sequence was collected from a man between 45 and 60 years old in good health and CMV-seronegative. The CDR3 sequence: CAWRRGSQETQYF. CDR3 nucleotide sequence: TGTGCCTGGCGTAGGGGTAGCCAAGAGACCCAGTACTTC. Full variable domain (rest looked up from reference TRBV30 and TRBJ2-5): SQTIHQWPATLVQPVGSPLSLECTVEGTSNPNLYWYRQAAGRGLQLLFYSVGIGQISSEVPQNLSASRPQDRQFILSSKKLLLSDSGFYLCAWRRGSQETQYFGPGTRLLVL.